Below, 25 T cell receptor beta chains from the same sample are listed, as sequenced in a study of beta chain features in type 1 diabetes. Expressed TCRB transcripts were sequenced, since all the RNA that had been isolated was reverse transcribed. Data came from immunoSEQ multiplex PCR; TCRdb stores just in-frame clones and leaves some out. Altogether 65,000 to 100,000 clones are present, 25% to 35% being singletons, with the ten largest covering roughly 0.45%. The sequenced sample was stem cell memory CD4+ T cells from blood. The receptors come from a woman in her late teens or twenties in good health.

Only a few counts were recorded for this clone. V and J are TRBV5-4 and TRBJ1-1; a possible D gene is TRBD1 (6 bases). The germline V gene has CDR1 SGHNT and CDR2 YYREEE (reference sequence). V lost 0 bases and J lost 4, with 13 bases in between. This CDR3 is 15 amino acids long. CDR3 protein: CASSLDLPGVTEAFF. DNA of the CDR3: TGTGCCAGCAGCTTGGACCTCCCAGGGGTCACTGAAGCTTTCTTT. Together with reference TRBV5-4 and TRBJ1-1, the CDR3 gives the full variable domain: ETGVTQSPTHLIKTRGQQVTLRCSSQSGHNTVSWYQQALGQGPQFIFQYYREEENGRGNFPPRFSGLQFPNYSSELNVNALELDDSALYLCASSLDLPGVTEAFFGQGTRLTVV.

This clone was detected only once. CDR3 nucleotides: TGCGCCAGCAGCCCTCGGGTTCAGGGGGCTAGTTCGGGAGCAGATACGCAGTATTTT. As protein: CASSPRVQGASSGADTQYF. J is TRBJ2-3 and V is TRBV4-3; 8 bases are a match to TRBD1. Germline V gene lookup returns CDR1 LGHNA and CDR2 YSLEER. The CDR3 length is 19 residues. With V trimmed by 4 bases and J by 4 bases, 19 bases remained unmatched.

This clone has a handful of counts. The chain couples TRBV30 to TRBJ2-3; 7 nucleotides align to TRBD1. Germline V gene data show CDR1 as GTSNPN and CDR2 as SVGIG (reference sequence). The CDR3 sequence is 15 residues long. V dropped 1 base and J dropped 0; count of bases not matched to a gene: 4. The CDR3 DNA sequence: TGTGCCTGGAGTGGACAGGGCATGAGCACAGATACGCAGTATTTT. This codes for CAWSGQGMSTDTQYF.

The chain combines TRBV7-9 with TRBJ2-3, with TRBD1 matching 7 bases. Germline V gene sequence: CDR1 SEHNR, CDR2 FQNEAQ (reference sequence). V trimming: 3 bases; J trimming: 4 bases; junction bases outside the gene matches: 10. CDR3 length: 16 residues. CDR3 coding DNA: TGTGCCAGCAGCTTTAGGGGGCCCCTACCCCCAGATACGCAGTATTTT. This gives the protein CASSFRGPLPPDTQYF.

This clone was seen more than once but under ten times. The chain has TRBV27 and TRBJ1-1; maybe TRBD1 (5 bases). There are 16 residues in the CDR3. Trimming shortened V by 3 bases and J by 4 bases, and 18 bases separated the two germline ends. CDR1 is MNHEY, CDR2 SMNVEV, per germline (reference sequence). The CDR3 nucleotides are TGTGCCAGCAGTTTGTGGATGGGGGGGGTTCCCACTGAAGCTTTCTTT. It encodes CASSLWMGGVPTEAFF.

The chain carries TRBV30 and TRBJ2-3; TRBD2 agrees at 8 bases. V was pared by 0 bases and J by 1 base, with 6 bases of the junction left unmatched. The CDR3 spans 16 residues. In germline, CDR1 is GTSNPN, CDR2 SVGIG (reference sequence). CDR3 amino acids: CAWSVGLREGTDTQYF. The CDR3 DNA sequence: TGTGCCTGGAGTGTCGGTCTGCGGGAGGGCACAGATACGCAGTATTTT. The full variable domain, its missing parts supplied by reference TRBV30 and TRBJ2-3, is SQTIHQWPATLVQPVGSPLSLECTVEGTSNPNLYWYRQAAGRGLQLLFYSVGIGQISSEVPQNLSASRPQDRQFILSSKKLLLSDSGFYLCAWSVGLREGTDTQYFGPGTRLTVL.

A single count supports this clone. V usage is TRBV5-4 and J usage is TRBJ1-1, with D hard to call. The CDR3 has 15 residues. V lost 3 bases and J 0 bases, leaving 12 bases between the germline ends. The germline V gene has CDR1 SGHNT and CDR2 YYREEE (reference sequence). DNA for the CDR3: TGTGCCAGCAGCTCGGGAGTACTCATGAACACTGAAGCTTTCTTT. Its protein product is CASSSGVLMNTEAFF.

The chain links TRBV18 to TRBJ1-2, with 8 bases matching TRBD1. The CDR3 consists of 15 residues. Germline CDR1 is KGHSH and CDR2 is LQKENI. J gave up 7 bases and V 0 bases, and 7 bases lay outside the gene matches. The chain's CDR3 is CASSPPRQGRVGYTF. The CDR3 DNA sequence: TGTGCCAGCTCACCACCCCGACAGGGGAGGGTTGGCTACACCTTC.

The CDR3 sequence is CASSLNRGRGEAFF. As DNA, the CDR3 is TGTGCCAGCAGCTTGAACAGGGGGCGGGGTGAAGCTTTCTTT. The rearrangement joins TRBV7-9 to TRBJ1-1; 9 positions match TRBD1. The germline CDR1 and CDR2 sequences are SEHNR and FQNEAQ (reference sequence). V gave up 3 bases and J gave up 7 bases; unmatched junction bases: 6. This CDR3 comprises 14 residues.

The CDR3 loop reads CASSLTGHLNEQYF. The CDR3, as DNA: TGTGCCAGCAGCTTGACGGGACACTTAAACGAGCAGTACTTC. The V gene is TRBV5-6, the J gene TRBJ2-7; maybe TRBD1 (6 bases). The CDR3 runs to 14 residues. The V end lost 1 base, the J end lost 5 bases, and 13 bases lay between the germline ends. Germline V lookup: CDR1 SGHDT, CDR2 YYEEEE. Looking up the rest from reference TRBV5-6 and TRBJ2-7 gives the full variable domain: DAGVTQSPTHLIKTRGQQVTLRCSPKSGHDTVSWYQQALGQGPQFIFQYYEEEERQRGNFPDRFSGHQFPNYSSELNVNALLLGDSALYLCASSLTGHLNEQYFGPGTRLTVT.

J is TRBJ2-7 and V is TRBV5-1; D is uncertain. This CDR3 is built from 13 residues. The ends were cut back, 4 bases at V and 6 bases at J, with 14 bases in the middle. Germline loops: CDR1 SGHRS, CDR2 YFSETQ. The CDR3: CASSLPLNGEQYF. CDR3 DNA: TGCGCCAGCAGCCTCCCCTTGAACGGCGAGCAGTACTTC.

This clone turned up a few times. V is TRBV6-6 and J is TRBJ2-7; 9 nucleotides agree with TRBD1. J gave up 0 bases and V 6 bases, and 6 bases lay outside the gene matches. CDR1 and CDR2 (germline): MNHNY, SVGAGI (reference sequence). The CDR3 covers 15 residues. Written as DNA, the CDR3 is TGTGCCAGCAGGTCCGGACAGGGGAGCTCCTACGAGCAGTACTTC. Translating gives CASRSGQGSSYEQYF.

This clone showed up just a few times. The chain has TRBV29-1 and TRBJ2-3; a weak D match, TRBD2 (6 bases). The length of the CDR3 is 14 residues. Germline V gives CDR1 SQVTM, CDR2 ANQGSEA. Trimming took off 6 bases at V and 2 bases at J, with 15 bases between the two ends. The DNA for the CDR3 is TGCAGCGTCGCGGGACCGCGAAACACAGATACGCAGTATTTT. Translation gives CSVAGPRNTDTQYF.

The J gene is TRBJ2-3, the V gene TRBV18; TRBD1 matches at 8 bases. The CDR3 covers 14 residues. Germline assignment: CDR1 KGHSH and CDR2 LQKENI. V shed 3 bases and J 3 bases; nucleotides not matched to a gene: 2. CDR3 bases: TGTGCCAGCTCACCTACAGGGGGAACAGATACGCAGTATTTT. Encoded protein: CASSPTGGTDTQYF.

The CDR3 DNA reads as TGTGCCAGCAGCGAACAGGGACTACTTTACAATGAGCAGTTCTTC. Protein sequence: CASSEQGLLYNEQFF. This sequence joins TRBV9 and TRBJ2-1, with a weak D call TRBD2 (7 bases). The CDR3 loop spans 15 amino acids. With 3 bases removed from V and 4 bases from J, the gap between germline ends came to 14 bases. Germline V CDR1 and CDR2: SGDLS, YYNGEE. Full variable domain (missing parts from reference TRBV9 and TRBJ2-1): DSGVTQTPKHLITATGQRVTLRCSPRSGDLSVYWYQQSLDQGLQFLIQYYNGEERAKGNILERFSAQQFPDLHSELNLSSLELGDSALYFCASSEQGLLYNEQFFGPGTRLTVL.

The chain is built from TRBV12-5 and TRBJ1-4; D gene unclear. Trimming stripped 6 bases from V and 8 bases from J, with 13 bases between. There are 13 residues in the CDR3. Germline V gene data show CDR1 as LGHNT and CDR2 as FRNRAP. Written as DNA, the CDR3 is TGTGCTAGTGGCCGCGGACTGGAGGAAAAACTGTTTTTT. As protein: CASGRGLEEKLFF. The full variable domain, with the rest looked up from reference TRBV12-5 and TRBJ1-4, is DARVTQTPRHKVTEMGQEVTMRCQPILGHNTVFWYRQTMMQGLELLAYFRNRAPLDDSGMPKDRFSAEMPDATLATLKIQPSEPRDSAVYFCASGRGLEEKLFFGSGTQLSVL.

This clone was found a few times. V and J are TRBV11-2 and TRBJ2-5, with TRBD1 identical over 10 bases. Germline CDR1 is SGHAT and CDR2 is FQNNGV. Trimming took 5 bases from V and 5 from J; bases not matched to a gene: 5. The CDR3 consists of 14 residues. The CDR3 sequence is CASSQTGGGETQYF. The CDR3 bases are TGTGCCAGCAGCCAGACAGGGGGCGGGGAGACCCAGTACTTC.

The chain employs TRBV18 and TRBJ2-7, with a possible D match to TRBD2 (6 bases). Trimming stripped 4 bases from V and 5 bases from J, with 18 bases between. Germline CDR1 and CDR2: KGHSH and LQKENI. The CDR3 spans 15 residues. The DNA of the CDR3 is TGTGCCAGCTCACGACCCGGGACTTCCTATAACGAGCAGTACTTC. This gives the protein CASSRPGTSYNEQYF.

The chain joins TRBV18 to TRBJ1-2; D unresolved. Germline values: CDR1 KGHSH, CDR2 LQKENI. V gave up 0 bases and J gave up 3 bases, with 5 bases separating them. The CDR3 spans 13 residues. The CDR3 DNA follows: TGTGCCAGCTCACCACCGTCAGACTATGGCTACACCTTC. It yields the protein CASSPPSDYGYTF.

The genes are TRBV30 and TRBJ2-7; 10 bases are shared with TRBD2. Germline V lookup: CDR1 GTSNPN, CDR2 SVGIG (reference sequence). V was pared by 6 bases and J by 7 bases, with 18 bases of the junction left unmatched. This CDR3 is 16 amino acids long. The CDR3 here is CACTKRGSGRVREQYF. CDR3 nucleotide sequence: TGTGCCTGCACCAAAAGGGGAAGCGGGAGGGTGAGGGAGCAGTACTTC.

This clone has a handful of counts. This chain uses TRBV11-1 with TRBJ2-1; TRBD1 might be the D (5 bases). V lost 5 bases to trimming and J lost 3 bases, with 14 bases between them. This CDR3 has 15 residues. Germline V gene data show CDR1 as SGHAT and CDR2 as FQDESV (reference sequence). CDR3 sequence: CASSKGVGVYNEQFF. The CDR3, as DNA: TGTGCCAGCAGCAAAGGGGTTGGGGTCTACAATGAGCAGTTCTTC.

V usage is TRBV30 and J usage is TRBJ1-5, with 7 bases aligning to TRBD1. The V gene's germline CDR1 is GTSNPN and CDR2 SVGIG (reference sequence). There are 19 residues in the CDR3. The trim removed 0 bases at V and 1 base at J, leaving 15 bases unmatched. CDR3 loop: CAWSVSRSTGTVSNQPQHF. The CDR3 DNA follows: TGTGCCTGGAGTGTTTCCCGTTCGACCGGGACAGTAAGCAATCAGCCCCAGCATTTT.

This clone was detected a few times. This chain connects TRBV12-5 to TRBJ2-1; 8 bases fit TRBD1. The CDR3 covers 15 residues. V lost 6 bases to trimming and J lost 3 bases; unmatched junction nucleotides: 7. Germline-derived CDR1 and CDR2 are LGHNT and FRNRAP. CDR3 amino acids: CASGLGQGGYNEQFF. The CDR3, as DNA: TGTGCTAGTGGCCTCGGACAGGGAGGCTACAATGAGCAGTTCTTC.

The table lists this clone with a few counts. This chain uses TRBV10-3 with TRBJ2-7; TRBD2 agrees at 8 bases. The CDR3 is 16 amino acids. V lost 6 bases and J lost 1; bases outside the gene matches: 11. Germline V gene lookup returns CDR1 ENHRY and CDR2 SYGVKD. The CDR3 DNA reads as TGTGCCATCAGCCCCAGGAGCGGGGGAGCGTCCTACGAGCAGTACTTC. This gives the protein CAISPRSGGASYEQYF.

In DNA form, the CDR3 reads TGTGCCAGCTCACCGCTCAGGGCCCGGGGGGATGAGCAGTTCTTC. It encodes CASSPLRARGDEQFF. The J gene is TRBJ2-1, the V gene TRBV18, with 7 bases fitting TRBD2. The junction had 10 bases not matched to a gene; V was cut back by 3 bases and J by 8 bases. The CDR3 contains 15 residues. Germline V CDR1 and CDR2: KGHSH, LQKENI. The whole variable domain, remainder taken from reference TRBV18 and TRBJ2-1, is NAGVMQNPRHLVRRRGQEARLRCSPMKGHSHVYWYRQLPEEGLKFMVYLQKENIIDESGMPKERFSAEFPKEGPSILRIQQVVRGDSAAYFCASSPLRARGDEQFFGPGTRLTVL.